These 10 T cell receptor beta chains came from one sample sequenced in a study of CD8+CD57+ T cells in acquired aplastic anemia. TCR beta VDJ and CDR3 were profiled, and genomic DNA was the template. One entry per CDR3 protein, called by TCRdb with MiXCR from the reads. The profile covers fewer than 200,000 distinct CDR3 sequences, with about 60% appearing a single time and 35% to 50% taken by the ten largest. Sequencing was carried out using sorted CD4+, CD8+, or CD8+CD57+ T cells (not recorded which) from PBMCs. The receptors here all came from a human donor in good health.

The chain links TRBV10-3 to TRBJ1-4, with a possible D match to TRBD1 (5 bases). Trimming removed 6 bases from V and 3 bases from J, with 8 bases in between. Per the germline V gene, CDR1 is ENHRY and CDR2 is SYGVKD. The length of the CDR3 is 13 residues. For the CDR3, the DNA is TGTGCCATCAGCCAGGGATCTAATGAAAAACTGTTTTTT. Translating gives CAISQGSNEKLFF.

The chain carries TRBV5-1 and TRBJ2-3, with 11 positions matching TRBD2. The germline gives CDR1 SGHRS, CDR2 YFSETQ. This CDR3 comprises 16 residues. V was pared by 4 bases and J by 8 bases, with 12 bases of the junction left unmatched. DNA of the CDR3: TGCGCCAGCAGCCAAGATTTAGCGGGAGGGCCAGGTACGCAGTATTTT. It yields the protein CASSQDLAGGPGTQYF. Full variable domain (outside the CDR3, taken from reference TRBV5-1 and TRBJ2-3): KAGVTQTPRYLIKTRGQQVTLSCSPISGHRSVSWYQQTPGQGLQFLFEYFSETQRNKGNFPGRFSGRQFSNSRSEMNVSTLELGDSALYLCASSQDLAGGPGTQYFGPGTRLTVL.

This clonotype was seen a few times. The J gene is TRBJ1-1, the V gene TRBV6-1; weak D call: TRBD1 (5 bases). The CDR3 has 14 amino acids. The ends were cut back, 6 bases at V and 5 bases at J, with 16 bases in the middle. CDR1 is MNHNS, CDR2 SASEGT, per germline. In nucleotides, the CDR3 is TGTGCCAGCAGGACCCCGGGGGGGTGGACTGAAGCTTTCTTT. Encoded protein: CASRTPGGWTEAFF.

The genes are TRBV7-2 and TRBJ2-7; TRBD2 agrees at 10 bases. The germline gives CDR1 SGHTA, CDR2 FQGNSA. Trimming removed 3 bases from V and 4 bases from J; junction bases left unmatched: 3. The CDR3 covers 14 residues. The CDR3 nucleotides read TGTGCCAGCAGCTTTAGCGGGGGGACGTACGAGCAGTACTTC. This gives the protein CASSFSGGTYEQYF.

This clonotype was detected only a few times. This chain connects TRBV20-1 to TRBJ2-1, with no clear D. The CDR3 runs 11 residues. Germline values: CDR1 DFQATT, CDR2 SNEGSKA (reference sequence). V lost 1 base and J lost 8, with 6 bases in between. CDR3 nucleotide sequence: TGCAGTGCTAGAGTGCTCGATGAGCAGTTCTTC. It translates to CSARVLDEQFF.

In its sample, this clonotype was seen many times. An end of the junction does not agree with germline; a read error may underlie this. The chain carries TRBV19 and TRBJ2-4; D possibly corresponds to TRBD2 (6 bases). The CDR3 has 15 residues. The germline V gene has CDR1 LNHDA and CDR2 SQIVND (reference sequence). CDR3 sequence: CASSIGSLAKTIQYF. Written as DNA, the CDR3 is TGTGCCAGTAGTATCGGGAGTCTAGCCAAAACCATTCAGTACTTC.

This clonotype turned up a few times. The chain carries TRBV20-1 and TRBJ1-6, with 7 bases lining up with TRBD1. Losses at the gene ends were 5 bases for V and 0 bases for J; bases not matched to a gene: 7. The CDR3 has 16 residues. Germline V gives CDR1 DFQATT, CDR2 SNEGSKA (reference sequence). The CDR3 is CSAQGGSGSYNSPLHF. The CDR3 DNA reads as TGCAGTGCTCAGGGGGGGAGCGGCTCCTATAATTCACCCCTCCACTTT.

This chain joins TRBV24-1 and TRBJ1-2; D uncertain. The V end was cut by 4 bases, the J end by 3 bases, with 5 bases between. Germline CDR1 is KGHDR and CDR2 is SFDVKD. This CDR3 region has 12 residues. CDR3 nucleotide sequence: TGTGCCACCAGTGAGGCAGACTATGGCTACACCTTC. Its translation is CATSEADYGYTF.

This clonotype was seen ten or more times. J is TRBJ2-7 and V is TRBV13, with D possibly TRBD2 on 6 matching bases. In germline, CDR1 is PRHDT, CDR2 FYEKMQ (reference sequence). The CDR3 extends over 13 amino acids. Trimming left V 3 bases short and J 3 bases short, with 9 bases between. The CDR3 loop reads CASSFWGGYEQYF. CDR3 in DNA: TGTGCCAGCAGCTTTTGGGGAGGCTACGAGCAGTACTTC.

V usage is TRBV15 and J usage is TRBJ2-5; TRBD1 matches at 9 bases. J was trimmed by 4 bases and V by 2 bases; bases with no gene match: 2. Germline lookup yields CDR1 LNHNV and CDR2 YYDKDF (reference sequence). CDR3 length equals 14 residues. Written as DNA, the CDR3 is TGTGCCACCAGCAGAAACAGGGGGCCAGAGACCCAGTACTTC. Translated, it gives CATSRNRGPETQYF.